This T cell receptor beta chain was sequenced in a study of T cell changes during pregnancy in multiple sclerosis. CDR1 and CDR2 from the germline V gene are MNHEY and SMNVEV (reference sequence). This CDR3 has 16 amino acids. Losses at the gene ends were 4 bases for V and 0 bases for J; bases not matched to a gene: 4. Generated by immunoSEQ multiplex PCR, the TCRdb table keeps only in-frame clones and is missing some. The table includes around 110,000 clones, roughly 92% detected once. The receptor was derived from a female donor with multiple sclerosis, enrolled in a pregnancy study. The specimen comprised peripheral blood, sampled in the third trimester of pregnancy. The genes are TRBV27 and TRBJ2-1, with 9 positions matching TRBD2. In DNA, the CDR3 is TGTGCCAGCAGTTCCCCTAGCGGGACCTCCTACAATGAGCAGTTCTTC. Residues: CASSSPSGTSYNEQFF.